These T cell receptor beta chains were read from a single sample in a study of cytomegalovirus exposure and HLA in healthy donors. Repertoires were generated with immunoSEQ multiplex PCR, while TCRdb's copy carries only in-frame clones and drops some. The table includes some 120,000 clones, under 90% detected once. Sequencing input: PBMCs. These receptors all stem from a man under 40 in good health and CMV-seronegative. The CDR3 runs from the conserved cysteine through the conserved F or W. Fields, in order: D gene, clone size, J gene, V gene, CDR3 protein, CDR3 DNA. A D gene is named only where the DNA matches it firmly. Size is omitted from some rows. Given values are once, few, many or a class for expanded clones.

TRBD1,NA,TRBJ2-2,TRBV5-6,CASSLTGQVNTGELFF,TGTGCCAGCAGCTTGACGGGACAGGTTAACACCGGGGAGCTGTTTTTT
TRBD2,NA,TRBJ2-7,TRBV5-1,CASSLDPLAGAYEQYF,TGCGCCAGCAGCTTGGACCCCCTAGCGGGAGCCTACGAGCAGTACTTC
TRBD2,NA,TRBJ2-3,TRBV2,CASRQLAESTDTQYF,TGTGCCAGCAGACAACTAGCGGAGAGCACAGATACGCAGTATTTT
NA,few,TRBJ2-1,TRBV13,CASSRDLNEQFF,TGTGCCAGCAGCAGAGACTTAAATGAGCAGTTCTTC
NA,NA,TRBJ1-3,TRBV19,CASPGNGNTIYF,TGTGCAAGTCCAGGGAACGGAAACACCATATATTTT
TRBD2,NA,TRBJ2-2,TRBV27,CASSLQRLAGGLDTGELFF,TGTGCCAGCAGTTTACAACGACTAGCGGGGGGGCTGGACACCGGGGAGCTGTTTTTT
TRBD1,NA,TRBJ1-6,TRBV7-9,CASSLASQGASPLHF,TGTGCCAGCAGCTTAGCTTCACAGGGGGCTTCACCCCTCCACTTT
NA,NA,TRBJ1-1,TRBV4-1,CASSQGLGLNTEAFF,TGCGCCAGCAGCCAAGGTCTGGGGCTGAACACTGAAGCTTTCTTT
NA,NA,TRBJ2-3,TRBV19,CASSIRPGTDTQYF,TGTGCCAGTAGTATCCGGCCAGGGACAGATACGCAGTATTTT
TRBD1,NA,TRBJ1-1,TRBV12-5,CASGSQGAMTEAFF,TGTGCTAGTGGTTCCCAGGGGGCAATGACTGAAGCTTTCTTT
NA,few,TRBJ2-7,TRBV11-2,CASSLDLAWEQYF,TGTGCCAGCAGCTTAGATCTAGCATGGGAGCAGTACTTC
TRBD1,NA,TRBJ2-2,TRBV4-3,CASSQTGDPGELFF,TGCGCCAGCAGCCAAACAGGGGACCCCGGGGAGCTGTTTTTT
NA,NA,TRBJ1-5,TRBV19,CASSLPRGNQPQHF,TGTGCCAGTAGCTTGCCCAGGGGCAATCAGCCCCAGCATTTT
NA,few,TRBJ2-1,TRBV18,CASSLVQGTYNEQFF,TGTGCCAGCTCCCTCGTACAGGGAACCTACAATGAGCAGTTCTTC
NA,once,TRBJ1-6,TRBV21-1,CASSHRQGGSSPLHF,TGTGCCAGCAGCCACCGACAGGGGGGTAGTTCACCCCTCCACTTT
TRBD2,NA,TRBJ2-1,TRBV7-9,CASSQRKGEGNEQFF,TGTGCCAGCAGTCAAAGGAAAGGGGAGGGGAATGAGCAGTTCTTC
TRBD2,NA,TRBJ2-1,TRBV7-3,CASSSTSGGYNEQFF,TGTGCCAGCAGCTCGACTAGCGGGGGCTACAATGAGCAGTTCTTC
TRBD1,NA,TRBJ1-3,TRBV13,CASSAQGASGNTIYF,TGTGCCAGCAGCGCACAGGGGGCGAGTGGAAACACCATATATTTT
TRBD2,NA,TRBJ2-2,TRBV19,CASSPGLAGGTGELFF,TGTGCCAGTAGTCCCGGACTAGCGGGGGGGACCGGGGAGCTGTTTTTT
TRBD1,NA,TRBJ1-2,TRBV29-1,CSVRALKGTGPIDGYTF,TGCAGCGTCCGCGCCCTTAAGGGGACAGGCCCTATTGATGGCTACACCTTC
TRBD1,NA,TRBJ1-5,TRBV28,CASSFQGALNQPQHF,TGTGCCAGCAGTTTTCAGGGGGCCCTCAATCAGCCCCAGCATTTT
TRBD1,NA,TRBJ1-2,TRBV28,CASSPPSGGAGYGYTF,TGTGCCAGCAGTCCCCCTTCAGGGGGCGCTGGCTATGGCTACACCTTC
TRBD1,NA,TRBJ2-5,TRBV5-1,CASRTGTAVETQYF,TGCGCCAGCAGAACCGGGACAGCCGTGGAGACCCAGTACTTC
NA,NA,TRBJ1-2,TRBV28,CASSLFLANYGYTF,TGTGCCAGCAGTTTATTTCTAGCTAACTATGGCTACACCTTC
NA,NA,TRBJ1-3,TRBV28,CATRLRNSGNTIYF,TGTGCCACCCGGTTGCGGAACTCTGGAAACACCATATATTTT
TRBD1,NA,TRBJ1-2,TRBV2,CASSEQGALYGYTF,TGTGCCAGCAGTGAGCAGGGGGCCCTCTATGGCTACACCTTC
TRBD1,NA,TRBJ2-7,TRBV10-3,CAISEGDRGLDEQYF,TGTGCCATCAGTGAAGGGGACAGGGGGCTGGACGAGCAGTACTTC
NA,NA,TRBJ2-7,TRBV18,CASSLPTRGQGGNEQYF,TGTGCCAGCTCACTACCGACAAGGGGCCAGGGGGGCAACGAGCAGTACTTC
NA,NA,TRBJ2-7,TRBV25-1,CASSDSRGPSYEQYF,TGTGCCAGCAGTGATTCGCGGGGGCCTTCCTACGAGCAGTACTTC
TRBD1,NA,TRBJ1-1,TRBV2,CASRDRPPGDTEAFF,TGTGCCAGCAGGGACAGGCCCCCAGGGGACACTGAAGCTTTCTTT
NA,NA,TRBJ2-7,TRBV19,CASSIAGSSYEQYF,TGTGCCAGTAGTATCGCAGGAAGCTCCTACGAGCAGTACTTC
NA,NA,TRBJ2-7,TRBV29-1,CSVDGMNSYEQYF,TGCAGCGTTGATGGCATGAACTCCTACGAGCAGTACTTC